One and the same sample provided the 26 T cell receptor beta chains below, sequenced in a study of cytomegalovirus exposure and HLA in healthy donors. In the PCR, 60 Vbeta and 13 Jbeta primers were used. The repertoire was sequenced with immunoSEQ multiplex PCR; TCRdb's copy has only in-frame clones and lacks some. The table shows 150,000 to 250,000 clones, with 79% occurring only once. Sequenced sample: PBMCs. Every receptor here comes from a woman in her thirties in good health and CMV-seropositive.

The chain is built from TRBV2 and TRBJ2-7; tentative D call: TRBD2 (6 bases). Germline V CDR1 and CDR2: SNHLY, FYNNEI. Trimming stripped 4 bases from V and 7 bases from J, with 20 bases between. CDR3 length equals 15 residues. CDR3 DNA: TGTGCCAGCAGTGCCTCGGCGGGGCCCGTGGGGGAGCAGTACTTC. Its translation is CASSASAGPVGEQYF.

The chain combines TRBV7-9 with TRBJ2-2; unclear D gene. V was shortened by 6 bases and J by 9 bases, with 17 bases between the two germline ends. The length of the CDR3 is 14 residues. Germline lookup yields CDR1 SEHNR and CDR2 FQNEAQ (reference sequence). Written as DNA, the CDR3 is TGTGCCAGCAGTTCGACCCTTAGCTCGTGGGAGCTGTTTTTT. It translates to CASSSTLSSWELFF.

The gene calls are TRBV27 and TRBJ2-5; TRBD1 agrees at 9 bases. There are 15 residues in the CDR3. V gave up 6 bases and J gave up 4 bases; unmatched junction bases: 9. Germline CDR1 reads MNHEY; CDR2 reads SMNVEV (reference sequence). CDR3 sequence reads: CASRSKDRGLETQYF. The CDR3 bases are TGTGCCAGCAGATCCAAGGACAGGGGATTAGAGACCCAGTACTTC.

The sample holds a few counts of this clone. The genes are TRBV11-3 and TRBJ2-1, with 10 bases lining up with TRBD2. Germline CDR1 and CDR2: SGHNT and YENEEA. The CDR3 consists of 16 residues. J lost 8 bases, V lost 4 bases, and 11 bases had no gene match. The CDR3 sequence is CASSSPWGSGRHEQFF. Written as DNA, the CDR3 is TGTGCCAGCAGCTCTCCTTGGGGTAGCGGGAGGCATGAGCAGTTCTTC.

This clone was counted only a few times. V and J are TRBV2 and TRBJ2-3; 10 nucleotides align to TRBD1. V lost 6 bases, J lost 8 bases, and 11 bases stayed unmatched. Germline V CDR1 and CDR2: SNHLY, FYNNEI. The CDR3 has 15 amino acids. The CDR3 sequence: CASSLDRGDSATQYF. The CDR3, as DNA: TGTGCCAGCAGCCTGGACAGGGGGGACTCAGCTACGCAGTATTTT.

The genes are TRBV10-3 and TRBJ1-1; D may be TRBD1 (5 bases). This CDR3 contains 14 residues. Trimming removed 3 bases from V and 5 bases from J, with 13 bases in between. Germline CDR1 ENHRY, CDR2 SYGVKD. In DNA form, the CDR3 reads TGTGCCATCAGTGAAGGCAGGGTGGGGACTGAAGCTTTCTTT. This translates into CAISEGRVGTEAFF.

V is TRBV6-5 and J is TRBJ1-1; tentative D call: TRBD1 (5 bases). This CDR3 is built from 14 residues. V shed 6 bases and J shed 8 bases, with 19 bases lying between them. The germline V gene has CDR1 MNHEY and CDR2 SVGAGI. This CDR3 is CASSTPGLSLEAFF. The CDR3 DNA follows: TGTGCCAGCAGCACACCGGGACTCTCACTCGAAGCTTTCTTT.

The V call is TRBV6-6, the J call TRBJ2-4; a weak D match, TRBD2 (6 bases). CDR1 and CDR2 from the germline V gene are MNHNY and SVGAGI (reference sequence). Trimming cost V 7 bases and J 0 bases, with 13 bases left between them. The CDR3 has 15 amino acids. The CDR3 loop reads CASTVGGIAKNIQYF. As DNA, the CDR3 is TGTGCCAGCACCGTAGGCGGGATAGCCAAAAACATTCAGTACTTC.

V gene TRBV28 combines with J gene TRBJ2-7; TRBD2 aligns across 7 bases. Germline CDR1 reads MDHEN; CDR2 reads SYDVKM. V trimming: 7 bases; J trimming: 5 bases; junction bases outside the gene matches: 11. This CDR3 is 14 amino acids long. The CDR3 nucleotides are TGTGCCAGCATCGATGGGGGGGGTAGGGACGAGCAGTACTTC. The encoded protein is CASIDGGGRDEQYF.

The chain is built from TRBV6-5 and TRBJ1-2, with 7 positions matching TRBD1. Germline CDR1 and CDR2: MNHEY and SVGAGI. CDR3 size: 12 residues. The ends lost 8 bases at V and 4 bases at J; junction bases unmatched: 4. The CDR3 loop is CASRRTGYGYTF. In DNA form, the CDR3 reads TGTGCCAGCCGCCGGACAGGCTATGGCTACACCTTC.

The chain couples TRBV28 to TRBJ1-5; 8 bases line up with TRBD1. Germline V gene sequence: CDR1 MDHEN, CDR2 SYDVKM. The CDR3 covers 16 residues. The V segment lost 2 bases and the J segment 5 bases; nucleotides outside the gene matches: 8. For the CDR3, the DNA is TGTGCCAGCAGTTTACCCCAGGGGGCAGGGGATCAGCCCCAGCATTTT. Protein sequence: CASSLPQGAGDQPQHF.

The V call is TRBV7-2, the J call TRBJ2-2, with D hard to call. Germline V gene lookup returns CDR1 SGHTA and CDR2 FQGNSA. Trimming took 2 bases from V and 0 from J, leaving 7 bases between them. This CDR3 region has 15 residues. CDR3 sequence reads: CASSLNRPNTGELFF. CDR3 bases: TGTGCCAGCAGCTTAAACAGACCGAACACCGGGGAGCTGTTTTTT.

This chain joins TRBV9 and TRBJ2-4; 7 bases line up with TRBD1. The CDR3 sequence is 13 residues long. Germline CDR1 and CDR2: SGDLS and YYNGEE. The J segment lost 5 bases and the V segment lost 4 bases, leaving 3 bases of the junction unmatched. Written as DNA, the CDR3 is TGTGCCAGCAGCCTAGACAGGGAAAACATTCAGTACTTC. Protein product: CASSLDRENIQYF. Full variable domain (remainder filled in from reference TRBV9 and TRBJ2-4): DSGVTQTPKHLITATGQRVTLRCSPRSGDLSVYWYQQSLDQGLQFLIQYYNGEERAKGNILERFSAQQFPDLHSELNLSSLELGDSALYFCASSLDRENIQYFGAGTRLSVL.

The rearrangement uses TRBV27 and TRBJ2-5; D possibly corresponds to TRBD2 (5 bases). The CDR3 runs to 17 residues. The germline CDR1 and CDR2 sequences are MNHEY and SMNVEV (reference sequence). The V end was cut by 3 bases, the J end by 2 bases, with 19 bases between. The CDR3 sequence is CASSFSGNAYLQETQYF. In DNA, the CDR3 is TGTGCCAGCAGTTTCTCGGGAAACGCGTATCTACAAGAGACCCAGTACTTC.

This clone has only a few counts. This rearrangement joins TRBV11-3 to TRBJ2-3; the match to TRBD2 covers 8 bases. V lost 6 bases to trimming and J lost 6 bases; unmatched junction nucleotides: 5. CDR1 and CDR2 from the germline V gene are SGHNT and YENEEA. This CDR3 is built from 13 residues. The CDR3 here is CASRASGQDTQYF. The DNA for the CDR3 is TGTGCCAGCAGAGCTAGCGGGCAGGATACGCAGTATTTT.

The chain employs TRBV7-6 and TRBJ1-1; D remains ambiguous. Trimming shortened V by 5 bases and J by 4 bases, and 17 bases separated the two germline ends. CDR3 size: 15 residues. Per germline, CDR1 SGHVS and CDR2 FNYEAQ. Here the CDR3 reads CASSLGRDGLTEAFF. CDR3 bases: TGTGCCAGCAGCCTGGGGAGAGATGGCCTCACTGAAGCTTTCTTT. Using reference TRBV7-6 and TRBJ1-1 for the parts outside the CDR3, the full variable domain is GAGVSQSPRYKVTKRGQDVALRCDPISGHVSLYWYRQALGQGPEFLTYFNYEAQQDKSGLPNDRFSAERPEGSISTLTIQRTEQRDSAMYRCASSLGRDGLTEAFFGQGTRLTVV.

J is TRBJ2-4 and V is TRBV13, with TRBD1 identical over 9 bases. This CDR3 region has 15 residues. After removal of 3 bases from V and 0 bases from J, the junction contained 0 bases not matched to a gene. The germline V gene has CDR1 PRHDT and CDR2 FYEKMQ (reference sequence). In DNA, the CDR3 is TGTGCCAGCAGCTTGGACAGGGGAGCCAAAAACATTCAGTACTTC. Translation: CASSLDRGAKNIQYF.

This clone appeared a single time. The CDR3 DNA is TGCGCCAGCAGCCAGCGTTTCCAGGGTGCGAATGAAAAACTGTTTTTT. Translation: CASSQRFQGANEKLFF. The chain carries TRBV4-3 and TRBJ1-4; D is possibly TRBD1 (5 bases). This CDR3 contains 16 residues. The germline V gene encodes CDR1 LGHNA and CDR2 YSLEER. V shed 3 bases and J shed 5 bases, with 16 bases lying between them.

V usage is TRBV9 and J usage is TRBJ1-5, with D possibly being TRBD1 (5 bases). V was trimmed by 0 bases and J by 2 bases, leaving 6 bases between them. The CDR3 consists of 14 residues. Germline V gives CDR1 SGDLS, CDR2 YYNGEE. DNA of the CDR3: TGTGCCAGCAGCGTAGCGGGGGGCAATCAGCCCCAGCATTTT. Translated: CASSVAGGNQPQHF.

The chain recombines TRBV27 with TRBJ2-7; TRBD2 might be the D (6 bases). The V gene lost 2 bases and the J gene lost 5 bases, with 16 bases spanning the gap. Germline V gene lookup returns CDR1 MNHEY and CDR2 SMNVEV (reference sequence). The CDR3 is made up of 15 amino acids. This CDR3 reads CASSLISAGGDEQYF. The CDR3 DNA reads TGTGCCAGCAGTTTAATTAGTGCCGGGGGAGACGAGCAGTACTTC.

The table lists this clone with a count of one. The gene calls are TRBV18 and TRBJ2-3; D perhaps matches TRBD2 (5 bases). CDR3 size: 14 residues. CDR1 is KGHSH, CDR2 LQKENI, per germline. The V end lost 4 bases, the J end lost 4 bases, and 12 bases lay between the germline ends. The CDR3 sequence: CASSLIRGSDTQYF. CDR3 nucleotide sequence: TGTGCCAGCTCACTGATACGGGGTTCAGATACGCAGTATTTT.

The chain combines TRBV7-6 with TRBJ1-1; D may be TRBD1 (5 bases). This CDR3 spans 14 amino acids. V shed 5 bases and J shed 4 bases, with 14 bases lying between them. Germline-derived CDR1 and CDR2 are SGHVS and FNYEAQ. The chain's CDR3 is CASSPSNQGTEAFF. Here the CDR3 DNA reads TGTGCCAGCAGCCCGAGTAACCAGGGCACTGAAGCTTTCTTT. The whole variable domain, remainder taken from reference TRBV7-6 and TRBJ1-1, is GAGVSQSPRYKVTKRGQDVALRCDPISGHVSLYWYRQALGQGPEFLTYFNYEAQQDKSGLPNDRFSAERPEGSISTLTIQRTEQRDSAMYRCASSPSNQGTEAFFGQGTRLTVV.

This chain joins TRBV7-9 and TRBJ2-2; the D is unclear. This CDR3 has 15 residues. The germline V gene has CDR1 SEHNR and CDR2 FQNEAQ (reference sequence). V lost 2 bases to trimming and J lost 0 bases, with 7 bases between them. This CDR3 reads CASSLSSANTGELFF. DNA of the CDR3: TGTGCCAGCAGCTTATCTTCTGCGAACACCGGGGAGCTGTTTTTT.

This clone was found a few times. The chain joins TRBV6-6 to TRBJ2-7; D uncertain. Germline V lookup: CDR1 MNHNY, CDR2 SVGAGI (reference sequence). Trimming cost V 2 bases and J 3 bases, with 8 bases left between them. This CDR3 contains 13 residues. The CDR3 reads CASSYGPVYEQYF. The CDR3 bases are TGTGCCAGCAGTTACGGGCCAGTCTACGAGCAGTACTTC.

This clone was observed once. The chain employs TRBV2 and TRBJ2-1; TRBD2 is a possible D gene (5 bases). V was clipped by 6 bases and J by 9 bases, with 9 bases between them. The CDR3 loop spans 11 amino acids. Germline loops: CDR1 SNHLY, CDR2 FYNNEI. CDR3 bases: TGTGCCAGCAGGGGAGAGGGTGAGCAGTTCTTC. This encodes CASRGEGEQFF.

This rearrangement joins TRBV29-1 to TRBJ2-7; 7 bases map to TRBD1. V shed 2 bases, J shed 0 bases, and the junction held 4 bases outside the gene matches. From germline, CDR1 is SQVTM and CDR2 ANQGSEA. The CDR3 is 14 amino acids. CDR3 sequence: CSVELQGISYEQYF. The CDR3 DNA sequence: TGCAGCGTTGAATTACAGGGGATCTCCTACGAGCAGTACTTC.